This T cell receptor (beta chain) was captured by sequencing in a study of Ad26.COV2.S vaccination and SARS-CoV-2 variants. Whole-study findings and limits: There was a possibility that the TCR breadth and depth analyses underestimated total T cell responses. Recipients given vaccine exceeded placebo recipients in spike-specific TCR breadth.

Treatment meaning: some 20 received Ad26.COV2.S at low or high dose, single or two shots; about five received placebo; per-sample allocation not given. Material that was analyzed had been drawn on day 63 after the first vaccine or placebo injection. Notes on this clone: Its antigen remains unknown.

The CDR3 contains 15 residues. Germline CDR1 SEHNR, CDR2 FQNEAQ (reference sequence). V shed 3 bases and J 2 bases; nucleotides not matched to a gene: 5. The protocol was immunoSEQ multiplex PCR, while the TCRdb copy is restricted to in-frame clones and leaves out a portion. The sample lists roughly 680,000 clones, approximately 88% occurring once. J is TRBJ2-7 and V is TRBV7-9; 9 positions match TRBD2. The sequences come from peripheral blood, collected in a trial of Ad26.COV2.S vaccine versus placebo. The TCR originated in a person between 18 and 59 years old who received the Ad26.COV2.S COVID-19 vaccine or a placebo. The DNA of the CDR3 is TGTGCCAGCAGCTTTCGGGCGGGGGGGCCCTACGAGCAGTACTTC. Translation: CASSFRAGGPYEQYF.